Here is one T cell receptor beta chain with its context. This may be a read error, as it is one base from a much larger clone. The CDR3 carries no conserved terminal phenylalanine or tryptophan, so it likely arises from a read error. This sample was taken from a study of molecular identifiers for immune sequencing clone quantification. V was clipped by 3 bases and J by 6 bases, with 6 bases between them. Germline V CDR1 and CDR2: SGDLS, YYNGEE. This CDR3 comprises 12 residues. TCRdb redid the calling of the PCR reads with MiXCR, one entry per CDR3 protein. The sample consists of approximately 630,000 distinct CDR3 sequences, around 25% of them appearing once.

This clonotype was obtained from a human donor in good health. Some libraries in this study had Jurkat cell RNA spiked in. Sequencing was carried out using naive CD8+ T cells from blood, with Jurkat cell RNA spiked in. Sample subset: FACS-sorted CD8+CD4-CCR7+CD45RA+ naive T cells. This chain joins TRBV9 and TRBJ2-2; D uncertain. The CDR3 coding sequence is TGTGCCAGCAGCGGTTCTGCCGGGGAGCTGTTTTTA. This gives the protein CASSGSAGELFL.